The clone carrying this T cell receptor (beta chain) was observed a few times. Isolation of PBMCs gave at least 6.5 million cells per sample. Total RNA amounts of at least 6 micrograms were extracted per sample. This entry comes from a study of blood T cells in healthy people across ages. The germline CDR1 and CDR2 sequences are DFQATT and SNEGSKA (reference sequence). This CDR3 is built from 15 residues. With 4 bases removed from V and 9 bases from J, the gap between germline ends came to 19 bases. Using a J-beta primer mix together with a sample-barcoded 5' primer, a second PCR was run for 7 to 11 cycles. TCRdb reanalysed the 5' RACE reads using MiXCR and keeps one entry per CDR3 protein. The sample has some 1,500,000 distinct CDR3 sequences, about 45% seen once.

The sequence derives from a woman aged 18-35 years in good health. The chain recombines TRBV20-1 with TRBJ1-6, with D maybe TRBD1 (5 bases). The sample comprised blood. The CDR3 nucleotides are TGCAGTGCTACGTCGGGCAGGGAGGTCGTTTCACCCCTCCACTTT. Translating it yields CSATSGREVVSPLHF.